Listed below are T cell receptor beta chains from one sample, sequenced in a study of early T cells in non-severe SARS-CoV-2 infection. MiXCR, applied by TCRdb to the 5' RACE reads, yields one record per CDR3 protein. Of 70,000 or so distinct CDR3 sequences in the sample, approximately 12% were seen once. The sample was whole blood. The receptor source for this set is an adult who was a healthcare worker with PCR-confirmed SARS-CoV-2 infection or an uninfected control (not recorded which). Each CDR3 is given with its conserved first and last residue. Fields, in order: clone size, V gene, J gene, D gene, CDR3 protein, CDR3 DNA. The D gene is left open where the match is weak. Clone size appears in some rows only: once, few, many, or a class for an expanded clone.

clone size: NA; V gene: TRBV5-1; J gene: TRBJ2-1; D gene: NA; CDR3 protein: CASKVGSSSYNEQFF; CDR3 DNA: TGCGCCAGCAAGGTAGGCTCCAGCTCCTACAATGAGCAGTTCTTC
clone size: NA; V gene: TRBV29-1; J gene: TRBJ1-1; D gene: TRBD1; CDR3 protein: CSVRDRRTEAFF; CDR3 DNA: TGCAGCGTTCGGGACAGGAGAACTGAAGCTTTCTTT
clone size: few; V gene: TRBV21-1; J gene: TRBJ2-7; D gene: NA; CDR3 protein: CASSRTGGVCEQYF; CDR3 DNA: TGTGCCAGCAGCAGAACAGGGGGCGTCTGCGAGCAGTACTTC
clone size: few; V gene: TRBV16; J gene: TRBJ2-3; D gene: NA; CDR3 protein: CASIREERGGTQYF; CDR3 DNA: TGTGCCAGCATTCGAGAGGAAAGAGGTGGTACGCAGTATTTT
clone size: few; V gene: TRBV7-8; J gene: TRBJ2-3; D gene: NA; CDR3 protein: CASSSSGWRGISSTDTQYF; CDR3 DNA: TGTGCCAGCAGCTCCTCAGGGTGGCGGGGTATTTCTAGCACAGATACGCAGTATTTT
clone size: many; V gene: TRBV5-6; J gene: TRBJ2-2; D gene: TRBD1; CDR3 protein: CASSDPRQGRAGELFF; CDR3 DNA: TGTGCCAGCAGCGATCCGCGACAGGGGAGAGCCGGGGAGCTGTTTTTT
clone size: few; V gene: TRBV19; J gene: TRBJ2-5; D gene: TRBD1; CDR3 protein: CASSIPGQATGTQYF; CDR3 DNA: TGTGCCAGTAGTATACCCGGACAGGCTACGGGGACCCAGTACTTC
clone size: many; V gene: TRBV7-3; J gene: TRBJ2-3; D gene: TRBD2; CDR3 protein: CASSLELAGGGNTQYF; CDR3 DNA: TGTGCCAGCAGCTTAGAGTTAGCGGGAGGAGGAAATACGCAGTATTTT
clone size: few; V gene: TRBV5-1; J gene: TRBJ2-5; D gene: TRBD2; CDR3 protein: CASSASLAGAETQYF; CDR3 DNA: TGCGCCAGCAGCGCCTCACTAGCGGGAGCAGAGACCCAGTACTTC
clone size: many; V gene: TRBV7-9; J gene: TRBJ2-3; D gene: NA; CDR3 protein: CASSLGAGGGGTDTQYF; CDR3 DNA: TGTGCCAGCAGCTTAGGGGCAGGGGGAGGAGGCACAGATACGCAGTATTTT